This TCR beta chain was obtained from a study of cytomegalovirus exposure and HLA in healthy donors. Study-wide context: Genotyping showed around 80% of 350 to 400 donors falling in the Caucasian-associated ancestry cluster. Findings and limits, study-wide: Researchers reported from a later analysis that most CMV-associated TCR beta chains appeared HLA-restricted.

The CDR3 totals 15 residues. J lost 1 base, V lost 3 bases, and 5 bases had no gene match. CDR1 is MDHEN, CDR2 SYDVKM, per germline. Researchers ran the PCR with 60 Vbeta and 13 Jbeta primers. Using immunoSEQ multiplex PCR, the repertoire was profiled, and TCRdb retains in-frame clones only, with some absent. The sample lists 63,000 or so clones; approximately 79% were seen once. Points on this clone: Its antigen is unknown.

This chain connects TRBV28 to TRBJ1-2; TRBD1 aligns across 7 bases. The sample comprised PBMCs. The TCR sequence derives from a woman in her 30s in good health and CMV-seronegative. CDR3 region: CASSLARQGNYGYTF. CDR3 DNA: TGTGCCAGCAGTTTGGCCCGACAGGGTAACTATGGCTACACCTTC.